The 23 T cell receptor beta chains below were found in one sample sequenced in a study of blood T cell repertoires in COVID-19. Assay used: immunoSEQ multiplex PCR; TCRdb lists only in-frame clones, some missing. The repertoire holds 200,000 or so clones, with approximately 80% as singletons. What was sequenced was peripheral blood. All receptors derive from a human donor with acute or convalescent COVID-19. The donor label of this sample is uncertain.

V is TRBV11-2 and J is TRBJ2-3, with 9 bases that match TRBD1. CDR3 length equals 15 residues. J gave up 2 bases and V 7 bases, and 7 bases lay outside the gene matches. Germline V gene sequence: CDR1 SGHAT, CDR2 FQNNGV. The CDR3 DNA sequence: TGTGCCAGCAAAGTACAGGGGGCCGTCACAGATACGCAGTATTTT. Encoded protein: CASKVQGAVTDTQYF.

This clone has at least ten counts. The chain is built from TRBV2 and TRBJ1-2; weak D call: TRBD1 (5 bases). Trimming took 3 bases from V and 3 from J, leaving 14 bases between them. Germline V gives CDR1 SNHLY, CDR2 FYNNEI. The CDR3 extends over 15 amino acids. This CDR3 is CASSEGQGLYYGYTF. The CDR3 DNA follows: TGTGCCAGCAGTGAGGGGCAGGGATTGTACTATGGCTACACCTTC. The full variable domain, in which reference TRBV2 and TRBJ1-2 provide the parts outside the CDR3, is EPEVTQTPSHQVTQMGQEVILRCVPISNHLYFYWYRQILGQKVEFLVSFYNNEISEKSEIFDDQFSVERPDGSNFTLKIRSTKLEDSAMYFCASSEGQGLYYGYTFGSGTRLTVV.

The CDR3 sequence is CASSNPRMPGHTEAFF. Here the CDR3 DNA reads TGTGCCAGCAGTAATCCCCGCATGCCAGGGCACACTGAAGCTTTCTTT. The rearrangement joins TRBV6-2 or TRBV6-3 to TRBJ1-1; TRBD1 might be the D (5 bases). The length of the CDR3 is 16 residues. Trimming removed 5 bases from V and 3 bases from J, with 19 bases in between. Per the germline V gene, CDR1 is MNHEY and CDR2 is SVGEGT.

This CDR3 reads CASSLLSNSYEQYF. The CDR3 DNA reads TGTGCCAGCAGCTTGTTGAGCAATTCCTACGAGCAGTACTTC. The genes are TRBV5-8 and TRBJ2-7; no clear D. Trimming took off 1 base at V and 1 base at J, with 9 bases between the two ends. This CDR3 is built from 14 residues. Germline V gene sequence: CDR1 SGHTS, CDR2 YDEGEE.

The CDR3, as DNA: TGTGCCAGCTCACCACCGGCAGGTATCGGGGAGCTGTTTTTT. This codes for CASSPPAGIGELFF. The chain joins TRBV18 to TRBJ2-2, with D uncertain. The CDR3 is 14 residues long. V dropped 0 bases and J dropped 7 bases, with 9 bases sitting between them. Germline loops: CDR1 KGHSH, CDR2 LQKENI.

The chain combines TRBV19 with TRBJ2-2; 7 bases map to TRBD2. CDR1 is LNHDA and CDR2 is SQIVND in the germline V gene (reference sequence). CDR3 size: 17 residues. Unmatched junction bases numbered 12, after V lost 7 bases and J lost 1 base. CDR3 loop: CASNHVGRAENTGELFF. The CDR3, as DNA: TGTGCCAGTAACCATGTGGGGAGGGCGGAGAACACCGGGGAGCTGTTTTTT.

This clone was detected a few times. This chain links TRBV5-1 with TRBJ2-7; D perhaps matches TRBD2 (6 bases). CDR1 SGHRS and CDR2 YFSETQ come from the germline V gene. The CDR3 is 13 residues long. Deletions cut 5 bases from V and 3 bases from J, with 12 bases between. As DNA, the CDR3 is TGCGCCAGCAGTCGGCGGGAAAGCTACGAGCAGTACTTC. This sequence encodes CASSRRESYEQYF.

CDR3: CASSPDRSYGYTF. Here the CDR3 DNA reads TGTGCCAGCAGTCCCGACAGAAGCTATGGCTACACCTTC. This sequence joins TRBV4-2 and TRBJ1-2; D possibly corresponds to TRBD1 (5 bases). The CDR3 spans 13 residues. Trimming pared 6 bases from V and 4 bases from J, leaving 12 bases between. Germline V gene lookup returns CDR1 LGHNA and CDR2 YNFKEQ.

This chain joins TRBV28 and TRBJ1-3; D gene unclear. Germline V gene sequence: CDR1 MDHEN, CDR2 SYDVKM. This CDR3 spans 15 amino acids. V lost 1 base and J 0 bases, leaving 7 bases between the germline ends. The DNA for the CDR3 is TGTGCCAGCAGTTTATCGGGGTTCTCTGGAAACACCATATATTTT. This codes for CASSLSGFSGNTIYF.

V is TRBV11-2 and J is TRBJ2-3, with 8 bases that match TRBD1. Losses at the gene ends were 5 bases for V and 2 bases for J; bases not matched to a gene: 12. Per germline, CDR1 SGHAT and CDR2 FQNNGV. The CDR3 runs 17 residues. The CDR3 DNA sequence: TGTGCCAGCAGCATAACAGGGGGTGGGACGTTCACAGATACGCAGTATTTT. It is translated as CASSITGGGTFTDTQYF.

The chain links TRBV5-1 to TRBJ2-2; TRBD1 agrees at 12 bases. V was pared by 5 bases and J by 3 bases, with 8 bases of the junction left unmatched. From germline, CDR1 is SGHRS and CDR2 YFSETQ. The CDR3 is made up of 17 amino acids. The CDR3 nucleotides read TGCGCCAGCAGGGCGAGGGGACAGGGGGCTTACACCGGGGAGCTGTTTTTT. This encodes CASRARGQGAYTGELFF.

V usage is TRBV5-8 and J usage is TRBJ2-5, with no clear D. Germline-derived CDR1 and CDR2 are SGHTS and YDEGEE. The V gene lost 2 bases and the J gene lost 5 bases, with 13 bases spanning the gap. The length of the CDR3 is 14 residues. CDR3 in DNA: TGTGCCAGCAGCTTCCCGGTATCTAGGGAGACCCAGTACTTC. Its protein is CASSFPVSRETQYF.

V gene TRBV24-1 combines with J gene TRBJ2-2, with TRBD1 matching over 8 bases. The CDR3 totals 16 residues. CDR1 is KGHDR and CDR2 is SFDVKD in the germline V gene. The ends lost 9 bases at V and 5 bases at J; junction bases unmatched: 13. Written as DNA, the CDR3 is TGTGCCACCGCGCCCGAGGGCAGGGGGCATACCGGGGAGCTGTTTTTT. Its protein product is CATAPEGRGHTGELFF.

This clone has more than one count but fewer than ten. This chain links TRBV19 with TRBJ2-1, with 7 bases lining up with TRBD2. Trimming cost V 5 bases and J 6 bases; bases outside gene matches: 10. The CDR3 has 15 residues. Germline CDR1 reads LNHDA; CDR2 reads SQIVND (reference sequence). The CDR3 DNA reads as TGTGCCAGTAGTCTTACCCGCGGGAGAAGCAATGAGCAGTTCTTC. It specifies CASSLTRGRSNEQFF.

The chain couples TRBV7-9 to TRBJ2-3; D is undetermined. Trimming stripped 3 bases from V and 0 bases from J, with 7 bases between. The CDR3 loop spans 14 amino acids. The germline CDR1 and CDR2 sequences are SEHNR and FQNEAQ (reference sequence). For the CDR3, the DNA is TGTGCCAGCAGCTTGGCGGTTAGCACAGATACGCAGTATTTT. Translating gives CASSLAVSTDTQYF.

The chain links TRBV11-2 to TRBJ2-7, with 8 nucleotides matching TRBD2. V lost 3 bases, J lost 2 bases, and 9 bases stayed unmatched. There are 16 residues in the CDR3. CDR1 and CDR2 (germline): SGHAT, FQNNGV. CDR3 in amino acids: CASSFPLAGSPYEQYF. The DNA of the CDR3 is TGTGCCAGCAGCTTCCCTTTAGCGGGATCCCCCTACGAGCAGTACTTC.

The V gene is TRBV7-9, the J gene TRBJ1-5; D gene uncertain. The CDR3 contains 15 residues. V lost 1 base, J lost 3 bases, and 10 bases lay in between. Looked up from germline, CDR1 is SEHNR and CDR2 is FQNEAQ (reference sequence). CDR3 loop: CASSLEGEANQPQHF. The CDR3 region has the DNA TGTGCCAGCAGCTTAGAGGGAGAGGCCAATCAGCCCCAGCATTTT.

For this clone: Other nucleotide sequences from this sample produce the same CDR3. This rearrangement joins TRBV11-2 to TRBJ1-3; D gene uncertain. Trimming left V 2 bases short and J 2 bases short, with 4 bases between. This CDR3 spans 13 amino acids. The germline V gene has CDR1 SGHAT and CDR2 FQNNGV. The CDR3 DNA sequence: TGTGCCAGCAGCTTATCAGCTGGAAACACCATATATTTT. It is translated as CASSLSAGNTIYF.

This CDR3 is CASSLEPTGRADTQYF. CDR3 nucleotide sequence: TGTGCCAGCAGCTTAGAACCAACAGGGCGGGCAGATACGCAGTATTTT. The chain combines TRBV7-9 with TRBJ2-3, with D possibly TRBD1 on 6 matching bases. CDR1 is SEHNR, CDR2 FQNEAQ, per germline (reference sequence). The CDR3 length is 16 residues. Trimming removed 1 base at V and 4 bases at J, with 15 bases between.

In this sample, this clone turned up a few times. The chain employs TRBV7-3 and TRBJ2-7; D gene ambiguous. The V gene's germline CDR1 is SGHTA and CDR2 FQGTGA. This CDR3 is 13 amino acids long. V gave up 5 bases and J gave up 1 base, with 9 bases separating them. CDR3: CASSPYKSYEQYF. For the CDR3, the DNA is TGTGCCAGCAGCCCTTACAAGTCCTACGAGCAGTACTTC.

This chain connects TRBV5-1 to TRBJ2-7; 10 bases align to TRBD1. This CDR3 has 14 amino acids. The V gene's germline CDR1 is SGHRS and CDR2 YFSETQ. Trimming took 3 bases from V and 3 from J; bases not matched to a gene: 3. The DNA of the CDR3 is TGCGCCAGCAGCTCCGGGACAGGGGTCTACGAGCAGTACTTC. Its protein product is CASSSGTGVYEQYF.

This clone was counted once. The rearrangement uses TRBV6-5 and TRBJ2-7; 7 bases align to TRBD1. CDR3 length: 15 amino acids. Per germline, CDR1 MNHEY and CDR2 SVGAGI. V was clipped by 2 bases and J by 2 bases; unmatched bases: 6. DNA for the CDR3: TGTGCCAGCAGTTACGAAAGGACAGGACCCTACGAGCAGTACTTC. The encoded protein is CASSYERTGPYEQYF.

CDR3 amino acids: CASSPGLTSREAFF. The CDR3 DNA is TGCGCCAGCAGCCCCGGACTTACCTCCCGTGAAGCTTTCTTT. The chain joins TRBV5-1 to TRBJ1-1; D is unresolved. Trimming removed 4 bases from V and 7 bases from J, with 17 bases in between. The germline CDR1 and CDR2 sequences are SGHRS and YFSETQ. CDR3 length: 14 residues.